This passage covers 25 T cell receptor beta chains from one sample sequenced in a study of T cell responses to AZD1222 COVID-19 vaccine. Here immunoSEQ multiplex PCR was the method, and the copy in TCRdb shows in-frame clones only, minus some. The sample consists of 65,000 to 100,000 clones, approximately 91% of them appearing once. Sequencing used peripheral blood, obtained 28 days after the second AZD1222 dose. The receptors derive from an adult who received the AZD1222 COVID-19 vaccine.

This chain links TRBV12-5 with TRBJ1-2; TRBD1 agrees at 7 bases. Unmatched junction bases numbered 5, after V lost 5 bases and J lost 5 bases. This CDR3 has 13 amino acids. Germline V gives CDR1 LGHNT, CDR2 FRNRAP. For the CDR3, the DNA is TGTGCTAGTGGTAATCAGGGGGGATATGGCTACACCTTC. It is translated as CASGNQGGYGYTF.

In this sample, this clone turned up once. This sequence joins TRBV20-1 and TRBJ1-1; D is uncertain. Germline-derived CDR1 and CDR2 are DFQATT and SNEGSKA (reference sequence). V was trimmed by 3 bases and J by 0 bases, leaving 8 bases between them. The CDR3 sequence is 13 residues long. The CDR3 region is CSASAQLNTEAFF. The CDR3, as DNA: TGCAGTGCTAGTGCTCAGCTGAACACTGAAGCTTTCTTT.

The chain uses TRBV11-2 and TRBJ1-2; the match to TRBD1 covers 8 bases. The germline CDR1 and CDR2 sequences are SGHAT and FQNNGV. After removal of 2 bases from V and 0 bases from J, the junction contained 5 bases not matched to a gene. The CDR3 is made up of 16 amino acids. The CDR3 reads CASSLYRGKANYGYTF. CDR3 nucleotide sequence: TGTGCCAGCAGCTTATACAGGGGGAAAGCTAACTATGGCTACACCTTC.

The chain has TRBV15 and TRBJ2-1; no reliable D call. CDR1 and CDR2 from the germline V gene are LNHNV and YYDKDF (reference sequence). The ends were cut back, 1 base at V and 6 bases at J, with 7 bases in the middle. The length of the CDR3 is 13 residues. CDR3 sequence: CATSRAGVNEQFF. The CDR3 DNA reads TGTGCCACCAGCAGAGCTGGGGTCAATGAGCAGTTCTTC.

This clone was observed once. V and J are TRBV19 and TRBJ2-3; 8 bases match TRBD2. The length of the CDR3 is 14 residues. V shed 7 bases and J 4 bases; nucleotides not matched to a gene: 7. Germline V gene data show CDR1 as LNHDA and CDR2 as SQIVND (reference sequence). The CDR3, as DNA: TGTGCCAGTAACGGAGCGGGAGCCCCAGATACGCAGTATTTT. Protein: CASNGAGAPDTQYF.

This clone has a single count. This rearrangement joins TRBV5-1 to TRBJ1-4; D not resolved. CDR3 length equals 15 residues. Germline-derived CDR1 and CDR2 are SGHRS and YFSETQ. V lost 0 bases, J lost 5 bases, and 11 bases lay in between. The CDR3 DNA reads as TGCGCCAGCAGCTTGGATGGGGTCTCGAATGAAAAACTGTTTTTT. Its translation: CASSLDGVSNEKLFF.

The rearrangement uses TRBV6-2 or TRBV6-3 and TRBJ1-2; possible D gene TRBD1, 6 bases. Between the trimmed V and J ends, which lost 2 bases and 5 bases, there was a span of 6 bases. Germline-derived CDR1 and CDR2 are MNHEY and SVGEGT. The CDR3 contains 12 residues. The CDR3 is CASSYQGYGYTF. CDR3 nucleotide sequence: TGTGCCAGCAGTTACCAGGGGTATGGCTACACCTTC.

V gene TRBV18 combines with J gene TRBJ1-5; TRBD1 aligns across 7 bases. With 4 bases clipped from V and 6 bases from J, the junction kept 9 bases outside the gene matches. Germline CDR1 and CDR2: KGHSH and LQKENI. This CDR3 is 15 amino acids long. The CDR3 sequence is CASSLVTGEGQPQHF. CDR3 bases: TGTGCCAGCTCACTAGTAACAGGGGAGGGTCAGCCCCAGCATTTT.

In this sample, this clone turned up a few times. The chain employs TRBV28 and TRBJ2-7, with 7 bases aligning to TRBD2. V was clipped by 6 bases and J by 5 bases; unmatched bases: 10. The germline gives CDR1 MDHEN, CDR2 SYDVKM. The CDR3 consists of 14 residues. CDR3 sequence reads: CASSPGGRLDEQYF. The DNA for the CDR3 is TGTGCCAGCAGCCCCGGCGGGAGATTGGACGAGCAGTACTTC.

The V call is TRBV4-2, the J call TRBJ1-2; D gene unclear. The CDR3 loop spans 14 amino acids. CDR1 is LGHNA, CDR2 YNFKEQ, per germline. Deletions cut 1 base from V and 2 bases from J, with 8 bases between. For the CDR3, the DNA is TGTGCCAGCAGCCAAGGTCCACTGAACTATGGCTACACCTTC. Translated: CASSQGPLNYGYTF.

This clone occurred a few times. The rearrangement links TRBV5-1 to TRBJ1-3; D may be TRBD1 (5 bases). Between the trimmed V and J ends, which lost 5 bases and 0 bases, there was a span of 9 bases. Germline-derived CDR1 and CDR2 are SGHRS and YFSETQ. This CDR3 has 14 amino acids. DNA of the CDR3: TGCGCCAGCAGTAGGGACTACTCTGGAAACACCATATATTTT. It encodes CASSRDYSGNTIYF.

V gene TRBV2 combines with J gene TRBJ1-2; unclear D gene. V was shortened by 3 bases and J by 8 bases, with 10 bases between the two germline ends. The CDR3 consists of 12 residues. Germline assignment: CDR1 SNHLY and CDR2 FYNNEI. This chain's CDR3 is CASSEWALGYTF. For the CDR3, the DNA is TGTGCCAGCAGTGAGTGGGCTCTCGGCTACACCTTC.

This chain links TRBV5-1 with TRBJ2-2, with no clear D. CDR1 is SGHRS and CDR2 is YFSETQ in the germline V gene. With 2 bases removed from V and 3 bases from J, the gap between germline ends came to 8 bases. The CDR3 length is 14 residues. The CDR3 is CASSFGVDTGELFF. The CDR3 DNA reads TGCGCCAGCAGCTTTGGGGTGGACACCGGGGAGCTGTTTTTT. Drawing the rest from reference TRBV5-1 and TRBJ2-2, the complete variable domain is KAGVTQTPRYLIKTRGQQVTLSCSPISGHRSVSWYQQTPGQGLQFLFEYFSETQRNKGNFPGRFSGRQFSNSRSEMNVSTLELGDSALYLCASSFGVDTGELFFGEGSRLTVL.

The V call is TRBV19, the J call TRBJ1-3; tentative D call: TRBD1 (6 bases). CDR1 and CDR2 (germline): LNHDA, SQIVND (reference sequence). Trimming cost V 3 bases and J 0 bases, with 9 bases left between them. This CDR3 has 15 amino acids. The CDR3 DNA follows: TGTGCCAGTAGTATCCAGGGGACCTCTGGAAACACCATATATTTT. It specifies CASSIQGTSGNTIYF.

The rearrangement uses TRBV7-9 and TRBJ2-5; TRBD2 aligns across 11 bases. V trimming: 4 bases; J trimming: 2 bases; junction bases outside the gene matches: 9. Germline values: CDR1 SEHNR, CDR2 FQNEAQ (reference sequence). The CDR3 sequence is 17 residues long. For the CDR3, the DNA is TGTGCCAGCAGCTCCAATAGCGGGAGGGTCGGGCAAGAGACCCAGTACTTC. It encodes CASSSNSGRVGQETQYF. Based on the CDR3 plus reference TRBV7-9 and TRBJ2-5, the full variable domain is DTGVSQNPRHKITKRGQNVTFRCDPISEHNRLYWYRQTLGQGPEFLTYFQNEAQLEKSRLLSDRFSAERPKGSFSTLEIQRTEQGDSAMYLCASSSNSGRVGQETQYFGPGTRLLVL.

The chain recombines TRBV15 with TRBJ1-3; no firm D call. This CDR3 has 12 amino acids. Trimming removed 1 base at V and 4 bases at J, with 2 bases between. Per germline, CDR1 LNHNV and CDR2 YYDKDF (reference sequence). CDR3 sequence (DNA): TGTGCCACCAGCAGAGTAGGAAACACCATATATTTT. This translates into CATSRVGNTIYF.

The chain has TRBV3-1 (or the pseudogene TRBV3-2) and TRBJ1-5; TRBD1 agrees at 8 bases. The germline gives CDR1 LGHDT, CDR2 YNNKEL (reference sequence). V gave up 1 base and J gave up 6 bases; unmatched junction bases: 2. The CDR3 is made up of 14 amino acids. CDR3 nucleotides: TGTGCCAGCAGCCAAGGGACAGGGCTTCAGCCCCAGCATTTT. Its protein product is CASSQGTGLQPQHF.

This chain's CDR3 is CASSLAENREGGYTF. The DNA of the CDR3 is TGTGCCAGCAGCTTAGCCGAAAACAGGGAGGGTGGCTACACCTTC. The V call is TRBV7-9, the J call TRBJ1-2; D possibly corresponds to TRBD1 (6 bases). This CDR3 is built from 15 residues. CDR1 SEHNR and CDR2 FQNEAQ come from the germline V gene (reference sequence). The V gene lost 0 bases and the J gene lost 7 bases, with 15 bases spanning the gap.

The chain joins TRBV18 to TRBJ1-1; no definite D call. The CDR3 loop spans 16 amino acids. Germline-derived CDR1 and CDR2 are KGHSH and LQKENI. With 5 bases removed from V and 1 base from J, the gap between germline ends came to 17 bases. The DNA for the CDR3 is TGTGCCAGCTCAGAGTTAGGGAACAGTCAGAACACTGAAGCTTTCTTT. Its translation is CASSELGNSQNTEAFF.

The genes are TRBV15 and TRBJ1-2; D is possibly TRBD1 (6 bases). The CDR3 totals 15 residues. Deletions cut 1 base from V and 8 bases from J, with 17 bases between. Germline assignment: CDR1 LNHNV and CDR2 YYDKDF (reference sequence). The CDR3 reads CATSRGGGGAVGYTF. The CDR3 nucleotides read TGTGCCACCAGCAGAGGTGGCGGGGGGGCAGTCGGCTACACCTTC.

The genes are TRBV6-1 and TRBJ2-7; no clear D. Looked up from germline, CDR1 is MNHNS and CDR2 is SASEGT. Trimming pared 2 bases from V and 0 bases from J, leaving 8 bases between. The CDR3 is 14 amino acids. The CDR3 nucleotides read TGTGCCAGCAGTGAAAGGCTTATCTCCTACGAGCAGTACTTC. Amino acid sequence: CASSERLISYEQYF.

Here the CDR3 DNA reads TGTGCCAGCAGTGGAGAGGGAACTAGCAATCAGCCCCAGCATTTT. Translated: CASSGEGTSNQPQHF. V usage is TRBV2 and J usage is TRBJ1-5, with D unclear. The CDR3 contains 15 residues. Germline V gives CDR1 SNHLY, CDR2 FYNNEI. Trimming pared 4 bases from V and 0 bases from J, leaving 10 bases between.

This rearrangement joins TRBV30 to TRBJ1-2, with 7 bases aligning to TRBD1. V was pared by 0 bases and J by 4 bases, with 8 bases of the junction left unmatched. The CDR3 covers 15 residues. CDR1 is GTSNPN, CDR2 SVGIG, per germline (reference sequence). This CDR3 reads CAWSVTGKPPYGYTF. In nucleotides, the CDR3 is TGTGCCTGGAGTGTGACAGGGAAACCCCCCTATGGCTACACCTTC.

The chain employs TRBV6-1 and TRBJ1-1; D is ambiguous. Trimming stripped 2 bases from V and 0 bases from J, with 22 bases between. Looked up from germline, CDR1 is MNHNS and CDR2 is SASEGT. This CDR3 has 19 residues. CDR3 nucleotides: TGTGCCAGCAGTGAATTAGTCCGCCTGCTCTTAAAGGTGAACACTGAAGCTTTCTTT. The encoded protein is CASSELVRLLLKVNTEAFF.

The gene calls are TRBV18 and TRBJ1-1; D is possibly TRBD1 (5 bases). The germline gives CDR1 KGHSH, CDR2 LQKENI. This CDR3 has 15 amino acids. V gave up 3 bases and J gave up 4 bases, with 15 bases separating them. In DNA form, the CDR3 reads TGTGCCAGCTCACCTTCATCAGGGTTGGGCACTGAAGCTTTCTTT. This codes for CASSPSSGLGTEAFF.